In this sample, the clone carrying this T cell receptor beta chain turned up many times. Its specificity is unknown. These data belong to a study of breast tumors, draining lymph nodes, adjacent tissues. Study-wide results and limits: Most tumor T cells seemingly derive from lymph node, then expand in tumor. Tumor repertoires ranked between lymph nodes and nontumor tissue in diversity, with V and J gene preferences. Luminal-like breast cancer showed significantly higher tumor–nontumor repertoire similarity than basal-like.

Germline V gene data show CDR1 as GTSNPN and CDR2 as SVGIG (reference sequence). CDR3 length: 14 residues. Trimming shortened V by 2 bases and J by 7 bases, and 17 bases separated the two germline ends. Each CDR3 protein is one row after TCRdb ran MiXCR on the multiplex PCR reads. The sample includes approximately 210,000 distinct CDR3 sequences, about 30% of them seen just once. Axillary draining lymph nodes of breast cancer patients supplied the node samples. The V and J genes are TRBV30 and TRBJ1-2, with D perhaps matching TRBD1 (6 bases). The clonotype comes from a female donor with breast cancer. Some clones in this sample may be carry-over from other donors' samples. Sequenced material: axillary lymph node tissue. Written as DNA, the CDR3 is TGTGCCTGGAGTCTCATACAGGGATCAGGTGGCTACACCTTC. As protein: CAWSLIQGSGGYTF.